The subject of this entry is one T cell receptor (beta chain). As yet, its antigen is unknown. This specimen comes from a study of Ad26.COV2.S vaccination and SARS-CoV-2 variants. Study outcomes and limitations: Analytic work on TCR breadth and depth might have understated the full extent of total T cell responses.

Treatment: around 19 received Ad26.COV2.S at low or high dose, single or two shots; about 5 received placebo; per-sample allocation not given. Material that was analyzed had been drawn on day 63 after the first vaccine or placebo injection. Germline V gene sequence: CDR1 LNHNV, CDR2 YYDKDF (reference sequence). The CDR3 loop spans 13 amino acids. Trimming shortened V by 5 bases and J by 12 bases, and 20 bases separated the two germline ends. The data were produced by immunoSEQ multiplex PCR, yet TCRdb's version contains in-frame clones alone and is incomplete. The sample lists 300,000 to 500,000 clones; 80% to 90% were seen once.

This sequence originates from a person aged 18-65 years who received the Ad26.COV2.S COVID-19 vaccine or a placebo. The rearrangement uses TRBV15 and TRBJ2-7; the D gene is possibly TRBD1 (5 bases). The sequencing used peripheral blood, collected in a trial of Ad26.COV2.S vaccine versus placebo. The CDR3 DNA sequence: TGTGCCACCAGCGACGACGGCCAGGGAAGGCGGTACTTC. Its translation is CATSDDGQGRRYF.